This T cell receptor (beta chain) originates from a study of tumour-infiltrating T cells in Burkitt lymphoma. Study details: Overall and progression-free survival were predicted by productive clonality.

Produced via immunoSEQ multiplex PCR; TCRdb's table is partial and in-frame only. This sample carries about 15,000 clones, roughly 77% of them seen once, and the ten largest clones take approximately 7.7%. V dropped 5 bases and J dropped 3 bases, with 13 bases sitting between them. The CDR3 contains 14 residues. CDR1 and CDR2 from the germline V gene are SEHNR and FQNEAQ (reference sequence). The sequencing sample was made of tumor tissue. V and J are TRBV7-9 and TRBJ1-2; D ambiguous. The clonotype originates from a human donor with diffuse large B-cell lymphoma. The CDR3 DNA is TGTGCCAGCAGCCCCCCTCTTCGGGACTATGGCTACACCTTC. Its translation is CASSPPLRDYGYTF.